The 12 T cell receptor beta chains below come from one sample, sequenced in a study of blood T cells in healthy people across ages. With a J-beta primer mix and a sample-barcoded 5' primer, a second PCR ran roughly 6 to 11 cycles. One entry per CDR3 protein, called by TCRdb with MiXCR from the 5' RACE reads. In the table there are more than 650,000 distinct CDR3 sequences, about 24% of which are singletons. The sequenced sample was blood. These receptors originate from a man aged 70-80 years in good health.

CDR3 amino acids: CASSITGTRNEQFF. In DNA, the CDR3 is TGTGCCAGTAGTATAACGGGGACTCGGAATGAGCAGTTCTTC. The chain recombines TRBV19 with TRBJ2-1; maybe TRBD2 (6 bases). Per the germline V gene, CDR1 is LNHDA and CDR2 is SQIVND (reference sequence). There are 14 residues in the CDR3. The V end was cut by 2 bases, the J end by 7 bases, with 12 bases between. Supplemented by reference TRBV19 and TRBJ2-1, the full variable domain reads DGGITQSPKYLFRKEGQNVTLSCEQNLNHDAMYWYRQDPGQGLRLIYYSQIVNDFQKGDIAEGYSVSREKKESFPLTVTSAQKNPTAFYLCASSITGTRNEQFFGPGTRLTVL.

This clonotype was seen repeatedly, ten times or more. The chain has TRBV6-1 and TRBJ2-3, with no clear D. CDR1 and CDR2 from the germline V gene are MNHNS and SASEGT. The CDR3 consists of 13 residues. V lost 6 bases and J lost 0, with 7 bases in between. The CDR3 region has the DNA TGTGCCAGCAGAGTGACTAGCACAGATACGCAGTATTTT. This encodes CASRVTSTDTQYF.

The chain is built from TRBV7-9 and TRBJ1-1, with a tentative D call TRBD1 (5 bases). The CDR3 is 12 residues long. Trimming took 5 bases from V and 6 from J, leaving 10 bases between them. Germline lookup yields CDR1 SEHNR and CDR2 FQNEAQ (reference sequence). The chain's CDR3 is CASSREGAEAFF. The CDR3 DNA sequence: TGTGCCAGCAGCCGAGAAGGGGCTGAAGCTTTCTTT. The full variable domain, completed using reference TRBV7-9 and TRBJ1-1, is DTGVSQNPRHKITKRGQNVTFRCDPISEHNRLYWYRQTLGQGPEFLTYFQNEAQLEKSRLLSDRFSAERPKGSFSTLEIQRTEQGDSAMYLCASSREGAEAFFGQGTRLTVV.

This clonotype came up many times. This chain joins TRBV5-6 and TRBJ2-3, with D hard to call. The CDR3 contains 11 residues. Germline CDR1 SGHDT, CDR2 YYEEEE. V was cut by 5 bases and J by 6 bases, with 7 bases left in between. CDR3 DNA sequence: TGTGCCAGCAGGATAGGGGATACGCAGTATTTT. It yields the protein CASRIGDTQYF.

The chain is built from TRBV20-1 and TRBJ2-1; maybe TRBD2 (6 bases). The tail of the sequence fits TRBJ2-7 better, so the J call may be wrong. This CDR3 has 13 residues. The germline CDR1 and CDR2 sequences are DFQATT and SNEGSKA (reference sequence). The DNA of the CDR3 is TGCAGTCATCGGGGGACGTCGCAAGGGGAGCAGTACTTC. Its protein product is CSHRGTSQGEQYF.

This clonotype was seen more than once but under ten times. The V gene is TRBV10-3, the J gene TRBJ2-5, with a possible D match to TRBD1 (5 bases). The V end was cut by 3 bases, the J end by 4 bases, with 9 bases between. Germline V gene sequence: CDR1 ENHRY, CDR2 SYGVKD. This CDR3 spans 13 amino acids. CDR3: CAISDQGRETQYF. The CDR3 nucleotides read TGTGCCATCAGTGATCAGGGAAGAGAGACCCAGTACTTC.

In regard to this clonotype: At one end the junction does not follow the germline gene, possibly because of a read error. The chain links TRBV7-2 to TRBJ2-3, with 10 bases fitting TRBD2. CDR1 is SGHTA and CDR2 is FQGNSA in the germline V gene. The CDR3 runs to 17 residues. Here the CDR3 reads CASSPVKREGFTDTRYF. CDR3 DNA: TGTGCCAGCAGCCCCGTTAAGCGGGAGGGGTTCACAGATACGCGGTATTTT.

The chain has TRBV6-5 and TRBJ2-4, with 10 positions matching TRBD2. V lost 4 bases to trimming and J lost 0 bases; unmatched junction nucleotides: 6. The germline gives CDR1 MNHEY, CDR2 SVGAGI. This CDR3 comprises 17 residues. This CDR3 is CASSWGLARIAKNIQYF. The CDR3, as DNA: TGTGCCAGCAGTTGGGGACTAGCGAGAATAGCCAAAAACATTCAGTACTTC.

The chain couples TRBV12-3 or TRBV12-4 to TRBJ2-2; 10 bases match TRBD2. The CDR3 loop spans 17 amino acids. J lost 5 bases, V lost 1 base, and 7 bases had no gene match. CDR3 in amino acids: CASSLGVAGGDTGELFF. CDR3 coding DNA: TGTGCCAGCAGTTTAGGGGTAGCGGGAGGCGATACCGGGGAGCTGTTTTTT.

This clonotype showed up just a few times. The J gene is TRBJ2-5, the V gene TRBV11-2; the D is unclear. Trimming stripped 5 bases from V and 2 bases from J, with 15 bases between. Germline V gene data show CDR1 as SGHAT and CDR2 as FQNNGV. The CDR3 has 15 residues. CDR3 in amino acids: CASSQAGALQETQYF. The CDR3 region has the DNA TGTGCCAGCAGCCAGGCAGGTGCTCTTCAAGAGACCCAGTACTTC.

This clonotype has only a few counts. The chain has TRBV12-3 or TRBV12-4 and TRBJ1-1; D call uncertain. The CDR3 runs to 13 residues. The ends were cut back, 5 bases at V and 1 base at J, with 8 bases in the middle. CDR3: CASSIQRNTEAFF. CDR3 DNA sequence: TGTGCCAGCAGTATACAGAGGAACACTGAAGCTTTCTTT.

This clonotype was observed a few times. The J gene is TRBJ1-4, the V gene TRBV20-1; no definite D call. V was clipped by 2 bases and J by 8 bases, with 12 bases between them. CDR3 length: 13 residues. The germline gives CDR1 DFQATT, CDR2 SNEGSKA (reference sequence). CDR3 region: CSARRGGREKLFF. The CDR3 nucleotides are TGCAGTGCTAGACGAGGTGGAAGGGAAAAACTGTTTTTT.